This TCR beta chain was recorded in a study of T cells in Graves' hyperthyroidism and ophthalmopathy. This clonotype has a handful of counts. Amplified regions were TCR beta CDR3 sequences from RNA transcripts. First-round RT-PCR with HTBI primers amplified the TCR CDR3 region. TCRdb reprocessed the multiplex PCR reads via MiXCR and lists one record per CDR3 protein. Found here are 640,000 or so distinct CDR3 sequences, 12% to 15% of them singletons; the top ten hold more than 6%. Trimming removed 7 bases from V and 1 base from J; junction bases left unmatched: 8. CDR1 and CDR2 (germline): MRHNA, SNTAGT. This CDR3 comprises 15 residues.

This clonotype was sampled from a woman aged 18-29 years with Graves' ophthalmopathy. The V and J genes are TRBV6-4 and TRBJ2-3, with 7 nucleotides matching TRBD2. Specimen: blood. CDR3 sequence reads: CASIKGTTGTDTQYF. The CDR3 DNA reads as TGTGCCAGCATTAAAGGGACTACGGGCACAGATACGCAGTATTTT.